The text below deals with one T cell receptor beta chain. Its antigen target is currently unknown. Base qualities are not provided; no much larger clone lies one nucleotide away. The immunoSEQ Assay, a bias-controlled multiplex PCR, was used to amplify TCRbeta CDR3 regions from genomic DNA. The authors' analysis ran thus. Within the assay, amplification of reference gene primers was used to estimate how many nucleated cells each sample contained. To quantify the absolute abundance of each unique TCRbeta CDR3 rearrangement, sequence reads were collapsed and filtered. For each sample, productive Simpson clonality was calculated by taking the square root of Simpson's diversity index across productive rearrangements. What TCRdb holds here is the immuneACCESS table cut down to in-frame rearrangements. Part of the clones is not present; checked against another copy, under half of the missing clones reflect an unresolved V gene, and the others are unexplained. V, J and clone size are taken as reported in that table, and D and trimming were inferred from the DNA itself. The sample records some 150,000 clones, 85% to 90% of which are singletons. Clones ranked in the top ten supply more than 1.5% of the sample.

The CDR3 runs 14 residues from the cysteine to the phenylalanine. The DNA shown is the 42-base CDR3, in frame from base 1. Via the germline V gene, CDR1 is SQVTM and CDR2 ANQGSEA. Germline trimming amounts to 7 bases on V and 6 bases on J, with 8 as the count of junction bases outside the gene matches. The collaborating institutions used their own protocols to collect whole blood in K2EDTA tubes. For TCRbeta analysis, collaborators shipped samples in one of three forms: frozen whole blood, isolated PBMCs, or DNA extracted from either of those sample types. This record belongs to a study of blood T cell repertoires in COVID-19 (dated by TCRdb to 2019 to 2021). Regarding the research as a whole: The collaborator samples originated in the United States, Italy and Spain and spanned the acute and convalescent phases of COVID-19. HLA class I and class II types, where available, came from metadata supplied by the sample provider rather than from assay-based typing. Samples came from the ongoing ImmuneRACE study (first 160 participants) plus 1,254 subjects from 6 global collaborators. The material from the prospective study consisted of cDNA or gDNA derived from T cells, B-cell-depleted T cells, or PBMCs. Subjects who had been exposed to COVID-19, were actively infected with it, or had recovered from it provided the deeply sampled blood TCRbeta repertoires that made up the dataset. The sample metadata nearly always contained a de-identified subject ID, COVID-19 status, age in years and sex. The repertoires were released in a freely available public database intended as a resource for research on the immune response to SARS-CoV-2. Findings and caveats that apply to the study as a whole: The amount of clinical and demographic metadata varied by source and participant and was provided uncurated.

The source of this sequence is an older woman with acute or convalescent COVID-19. Material: peripheral blood. Recombination joined TRBV29-1 with TRBJ2-1; the junction holds 11 bases that match TRBD2. The DNA is as follows: TGCAGCGCGCTTCTAGCGGGGGGTGGCAATGAGCAGTTCTTC. This gives the protein CSALLAGGGNEQFF.